A single sample gave rise to the 24 T cell receptor beta chains below, sequenced in a study of cytomegalovirus exposure and HLA in healthy donors. Both 60 Vbeta primers and 13 Jbeta primers went into the PCR. Profiling relied on immunoSEQ multiplex PCR, and the TCRdb table lists in-frame clones only, not all of them. Among some 170,000 clones listed, 81% were seen once. The sequenced sample consisted of PBMCs. The source of these receptors is a woman aged 18-29 years in good health and CMV-seropositive.

The genes are TRBV5-6 and TRBJ1-1; D call uncertain. V was clipped by 6 bases and J by 6 bases, with 12 bases between them. Germline values: CDR1 SGHDT, CDR2 YYEEEE. The CDR3 length is 12 residues. For the CDR3, the DNA is TGTGCCAGCAACCCAGTCGGGGCTGAAGCTTTCTTT. This sequence encodes CASNPVGAEAFF.

The J gene is TRBJ2-5, the V gene TRBV7-2; 14 bases line up with TRBD2. The CDR3 has 16 amino acids. Germline-derived CDR1 and CDR2 are SGHTA and FQGNSA. Germline trimming cut 5 bases from V and 6 bases from J; bases unmatched to any gene: 8. CDR3 protein: CASSPTSGGAEKTQYF. CDR3 nucleotides: TGTGCCAGCAGCCCGACTAGCGGGGGGGCCGAAAAGACCCAGTACTTC.

The CDR3 nucleotides read TGTGCCAGCAGCTTAGGACAGTCGAACACTGAAGCTTTCTTT. Translated: CASSLGQSNTEAFF. The chain carries TRBV11-3 and TRBJ1-1, with a possible D match to TRBD1 (5 bases). Trimming removed 1 base from V and 1 base from J, with 7 bases in between. This CDR3 region has 14 residues. CDR1 SGHNT and CDR2 YENEEA come from the germline V gene.

The gene calls are TRBV5-4 and TRBJ1-2; a possible D gene is TRBD1 (6 bases). The CDR3 spans 14 residues. V lost 3 bases, J lost 4 bases, and 13 bases lay in between. Per germline, CDR1 SGHNT and CDR2 YYREEE (reference sequence). The CDR3 protein is CASSSQTGIYGYTF. The CDR3 bases are TGTGCCAGCAGCTCCCAAACAGGGATCTATGGCTACACCTTC. The complete variable domain, with remaining parts taken from reference TRBV5-4 and TRBJ1-2, reads ETGVTQSPTHLIKTRGQQVTLRCSSQSGHNTVSWYQQALGQGPQFIFQYYREEENGRGNFPPRFSGLQFPNYSSELNVNALELDDSALYLCASSSQTGIYGYTFGSGTRLTVV.

This clone was picked up a small number of times. The V and J genes are TRBV29-1 and TRBJ1-1; D may be TRBD1 (6 bases). This CDR3 comprises 12 residues. Trimming left V 7 bases short and J 0 bases short, with 9 bases between. In germline, CDR1 is SQVTM, CDR2 ANQGSEA. The CDR3 coding sequence is TGCAGCGGTGGACAGATGAACACTGAAGCTTTCTTT. Translating gives CSGGQMNTEAFF.

The chain is built from TRBV5-6 and TRBJ1-5; 9 positions match TRBD1. Germline values: CDR1 SGHDT, CDR2 YYEEEE. The length of the CDR3 is 15 residues. V was pared by 4 bases and J by 4 bases, with 6 bases of the junction left unmatched. CDR3 sequence reads: CASSIGTGPNQPQHF. The CDR3 DNA reads TGTGCCAGCAGCATCGGGACAGGGCCTAATCAGCCCCAGCATTTT.

The chain uses TRBV28 and TRBJ2-1; 8 bases are shared with TRBD2. The CDR3 has 14 residues. J gave up 5 bases and V 6 bases, and 6 bases lay outside the gene matches. From germline, CDR1 is MDHEN and CDR2 SYDVKM. The CDR3 DNA follows: TGTGCCAGCAGAGCTGGCGGGGGGCACAATGAGCAGTTCTTC. As protein: CASRAGGGHNEQFF. Complete variable domain (other parts from reference TRBV28 and TRBJ2-1): DVKVTQSSRYLVKRTGEKVFLECVQDMDHENMFWYRQDPGLGLRLIYFSYDVKMKEKGDIPEGYSVSREKKERFSLILESASTNQTSMYLCASRAGGGHNEQFFGPGTRLTVL.

The V and J genes are TRBV28 and TRBJ1-6, with a possible D match to TRBD1 (5 bases). Trimming took 5 bases from V and 8 from J, leaving 13 bases between them. Germline CDR1 is MDHEN and CDR2 is SYDVKM. The CDR3 is made up of 14 amino acids. The CDR3 sequence: CASSHDRPDSPLHF. The CDR3, as DNA: TGTGCCAGCAGTCATGACAGACCCGATTCACCCCTCCACTTT.

This chain uses TRBV7-3 with TRBJ2-5; 10 bases align to TRBD1. With 5 bases clipped from V and 4 bases from J, the junction kept 7 bases outside the gene matches. The CDR3 is 15 residues long. Germline V gene data show CDR1 as SGHTA and CDR2 as FQGTGA. The CDR3 is CASSPGQGVGETQYF. Written as DNA, the CDR3 is TGTGCCAGCAGCCCCGGACAGGGGGTCGGAGAGACCCAGTACTTC.

This chain joins TRBV6-6 and TRBJ2-7; D not resolved. CDR1 and CDR2 from the germline V gene are MNHNY and SVGAGI (reference sequence). The CDR3 totals 12 residues. The V gene lost 4 bases and the J gene lost 5 bases, with 9 bases spanning the gap. CDR3 amino acids: CASSLNGHEQYF. In DNA form, the CDR3 reads TGTGCCAGCAGTTTAAATGGCCACGAGCAGTACTTC.

This clone occurred once. The rearrangement joins TRBV19 to TRBJ2-1; D gene ambiguous. Trimming cost V 2 bases and J 0 bases, with 11 bases left between them. This CDR3 spans 16 amino acids. The germline V gene has CDR1 LNHDA and CDR2 SQIVND (reference sequence). CDR3: CASSIQILSSYNEQFF. In nucleotides, the CDR3 is TGTGCCAGTAGTATACAAATCCTGAGCTCCTACAATGAGCAGTTCTTC.

This sequence joins TRBV6-6 and TRBJ2-7; possibly TRBD1 for D (6 bases). The V gene's germline CDR1 is MNHNY and CDR2 SVGAGI (reference sequence). V was cut by 5 bases and J by 7 bases, with 15 bases left in between. The CDR3 covers 13 residues. For the CDR3, the DNA is TGTGCCAGCAGTACAGGGCCCTGGGGTGAGCAGTACTTC. The encoded protein is CASSTGPWGEQYF.

The chain employs TRBV6-1 and TRBJ2-7; 10 bases line up with TRBD2. This CDR3 contains 16 residues. From germline, CDR1 is MNHNS and CDR2 SASEGT. V gave up 4 bases and J gave up 9 bases; unmatched junction bases: 15. Here the CDR3 DNA reads TGTGCCAGCAGTGGGTTAGCGGGGGGACGGGTAGGCGGGCAGTACTTC. The encoded protein is CASSGLAGGRVGGQYF.

This chain links TRBV6-6 with TRBJ2-1; a possible D gene is TRBD1 (6 bases). The CDR3 loop spans 12 amino acids. Between the trimmed V and J ends, which lost 7 bases and 8 bases, there was a span of 12 bases. Germline CDR1 and CDR2: MNHNY and SVGAGI (reference sequence). CDR3 region: CASTLTGYEQFF. CDR3 nucleotides: TGTGCCAGCACCCTTACAGGGTATGAGCAGTTCTTC.

This chain joins TRBV10-1 and TRBJ1-1; D remains ambiguous. Germline CDR1 and CDR2: WNHNN and SYGVQD (reference sequence). V lost 2 bases and J lost 1, with 8 bases in between. The CDR3 runs to 14 residues. The CDR3 spells CASSERVTNTEAFF. The CDR3 nucleotides read TGCGCCAGCAGTGAGCGGGTCACGAACACTGAAGCTTTCTTT.

This chain links TRBV5-1 with TRBJ2-7; TRBD2 might be the D (7 bases). CDR1 is SGHRS and CDR2 is YFSETQ in the germline V gene. Deletions cut 4 bases from V and 3 bases from J, with 20 bases between. The CDR3 loop spans 16 amino acids. The CDR3 loop reads CASSPRGAGPRYEQYF. The CDR3 nucleotides read TGCGCCAGCAGCCCCCGGGGGGCGGGACCACGCTACGAGCAGTACTTC. The whole variable domain, remainder taken from reference TRBV5-1 and TRBJ2-7, is KAGVTQTPRYLIKTRGQQVTLSCSPISGHRSVSWYQQTPGQGLQFLFEYFSETQRNKGNFPGRFSGRQFSNSRSEMNVSTLELGDSALYLCASSPRGAGPRYEQYFGPGTRLTVT.

The chain is built from TRBV7-8 and TRBJ2-3; 9 nucleotides agree with TRBD2. Germline loops: CDR1 SGHVS, CDR2 FQNEAQ. The J segment lost 7 bases and the V segment lost 4 bases, leaving 12 bases of the junction unmatched. This CDR3 region has 16 residues. CDR3 protein: CASSSPRGGQGNTQYF. The CDR3 DNA is TGTGCCAGCAGCTCACCGCGGGGGGGCCAGGGAAATACGCAGTATTTT.

V usage is TRBV7-6 and J usage is TRBJ1-1; the D gene is possibly TRBD1 (5 bases). The CDR3 has 13 residues. The ends were cut back, 4 bases at V and 4 bases at J, with 10 bases in the middle. Germline values: CDR1 SGHVS, CDR2 FNYEAQ. The CDR3 DNA reads TGTGCCAGCAGCTGGGACGGGGGCACTGAAGCTTTCTTT. It encodes CASSWDGGTEAFF.

The J gene is TRBJ1-4, the V gene TRBV10-3; 9 bases line up with TRBD1. This CDR3 comprises 16 residues. The V gene's germline CDR1 is ENHRY and CDR2 SYGVKD. The ends lost 0 bases at V and 7 bases at J; junction bases unmatched: 6. The CDR3 spells CAISESEGTGSEKLFF. As DNA, the CDR3 is TGTGCCATCAGTGAGTCGGAGGGGACAGGGTCTGAAAAACTGTTTTTT.

This clone appeared once. V usage is TRBV27 and J usage is TRBJ2-5; 10 positions match TRBD2. V was pared by 6 bases and J by 4 bases, with 8 bases of the junction left unmatched. The CDR3 runs to 15 residues. Germline assignment: CDR1 MNHEY and CDR2 SMNVEV (reference sequence). The CDR3 DNA reads as TGTGCCAGCAGCCTTGGACTAGCGGCGGGAGAGACCCAGTACTTC. Protein product: CASSLGLAAGETQYF.

The chain is built from TRBV4-1 and TRBJ1-6; 8 bases align to TRBD1. V lost 4 bases to trimming and J lost 5 bases; unmatched junction nucleotides: 10. The CDR3 length is 17 residues. The germline gives CDR1 MGHRA, CDR2 YSYEKL. The CDR3, as DNA: TGCGCCAGCAGCCGAGACAGGGGAAGAGGCGATAATTCACCCCTCCACTTT. This encodes CASSRDRGRGDNSPLHF.

This clone was counted only a few times. J is TRBJ2-7 and V is TRBV7-9; 9 nucleotides align to TRBD2. The length of the CDR3 is 14 residues. Germline CDR1 is SEHNR and CDR2 is FQNEAQ (reference sequence). V was pared by 5 bases and J by 3 bases, with 5 bases of the junction left unmatched. CDR3 sequence (DNA): TGTGCCAGCAGCAATAGCGGGGGTAACTACGAGCAGTACTTC. It codes for CASSNSGGNYEQYF.

V usage is TRBV27 and J usage is TRBJ2-7; possibly TRBD2 for D (6 bases). This CDR3 comprises 14 residues. Germline CDR1 reads MNHEY; CDR2 reads SMNVEV (reference sequence). The V end was cut by 5 bases, the J end by 4 bases, with 15 bases between. CDR3 nucleotide sequence: TGTGCCAGCAGTATGAAGGTGGAGGGGTACGAGCAGTACTTC. Translation gives CASSMKVEGYEQYF.

The chain carries TRBV7-2 and TRBJ2-7, with 9 bases identical to TRBD2. J was trimmed by 5 bases and V by 3 bases; bases with no gene match: 8. CDR1 and CDR2 from the germline V gene are SGHTA and FQGNSA. CDR3 length equals 15 residues. The CDR3 is CASSLGPGLANEQYF. The CDR3 nucleotides are TGTGCCAGCAGCTTGGGACCGGGACTAGCTAACGAGCAGTACTTC.